This TCR beta chain was sequenced for a study of blood T cell repertoires in COVID-19. Study at large: Acute and convalescent COVID-19 samples came from the United States, Italy and Spain. Sample material is recorded as cDNA or gDNA derived from T cells, B-cell-depleted T cells, or PBMCs.

Original methodology: How many nucleated cells were present was estimated from reference gene primer amplification. Libraries were prepared by immunoSEQ multiplex PCR; TCRdb keeps only in-frame clonotypes and omits some of them. The V and J calls and clone size are taken from that table; D and trimming were inferred from the DNA. The table has tens of thousands of clones, 89% seen once. Looked up from germline, CDR1 is SGHTA and CDR2 is FQGNSA. This CDR3 has 13 amino acids. V lost 3 bases, J lost 7 bases, and 13 bases lay in between. This sequence originates from a man aged 60 to 69 with active COVID-19. The sample was peripheral blood. This chain links TRBV7-2 with TRBJ2-7; D perhaps matches TRBD2 (6 bases). CDR3 loop: CASSFHGSGEQYF. CDR3 sequence (DNA): TGTGCCAGCAGCTTCCACGGTAGCGGAGAGCAGTACTTC.